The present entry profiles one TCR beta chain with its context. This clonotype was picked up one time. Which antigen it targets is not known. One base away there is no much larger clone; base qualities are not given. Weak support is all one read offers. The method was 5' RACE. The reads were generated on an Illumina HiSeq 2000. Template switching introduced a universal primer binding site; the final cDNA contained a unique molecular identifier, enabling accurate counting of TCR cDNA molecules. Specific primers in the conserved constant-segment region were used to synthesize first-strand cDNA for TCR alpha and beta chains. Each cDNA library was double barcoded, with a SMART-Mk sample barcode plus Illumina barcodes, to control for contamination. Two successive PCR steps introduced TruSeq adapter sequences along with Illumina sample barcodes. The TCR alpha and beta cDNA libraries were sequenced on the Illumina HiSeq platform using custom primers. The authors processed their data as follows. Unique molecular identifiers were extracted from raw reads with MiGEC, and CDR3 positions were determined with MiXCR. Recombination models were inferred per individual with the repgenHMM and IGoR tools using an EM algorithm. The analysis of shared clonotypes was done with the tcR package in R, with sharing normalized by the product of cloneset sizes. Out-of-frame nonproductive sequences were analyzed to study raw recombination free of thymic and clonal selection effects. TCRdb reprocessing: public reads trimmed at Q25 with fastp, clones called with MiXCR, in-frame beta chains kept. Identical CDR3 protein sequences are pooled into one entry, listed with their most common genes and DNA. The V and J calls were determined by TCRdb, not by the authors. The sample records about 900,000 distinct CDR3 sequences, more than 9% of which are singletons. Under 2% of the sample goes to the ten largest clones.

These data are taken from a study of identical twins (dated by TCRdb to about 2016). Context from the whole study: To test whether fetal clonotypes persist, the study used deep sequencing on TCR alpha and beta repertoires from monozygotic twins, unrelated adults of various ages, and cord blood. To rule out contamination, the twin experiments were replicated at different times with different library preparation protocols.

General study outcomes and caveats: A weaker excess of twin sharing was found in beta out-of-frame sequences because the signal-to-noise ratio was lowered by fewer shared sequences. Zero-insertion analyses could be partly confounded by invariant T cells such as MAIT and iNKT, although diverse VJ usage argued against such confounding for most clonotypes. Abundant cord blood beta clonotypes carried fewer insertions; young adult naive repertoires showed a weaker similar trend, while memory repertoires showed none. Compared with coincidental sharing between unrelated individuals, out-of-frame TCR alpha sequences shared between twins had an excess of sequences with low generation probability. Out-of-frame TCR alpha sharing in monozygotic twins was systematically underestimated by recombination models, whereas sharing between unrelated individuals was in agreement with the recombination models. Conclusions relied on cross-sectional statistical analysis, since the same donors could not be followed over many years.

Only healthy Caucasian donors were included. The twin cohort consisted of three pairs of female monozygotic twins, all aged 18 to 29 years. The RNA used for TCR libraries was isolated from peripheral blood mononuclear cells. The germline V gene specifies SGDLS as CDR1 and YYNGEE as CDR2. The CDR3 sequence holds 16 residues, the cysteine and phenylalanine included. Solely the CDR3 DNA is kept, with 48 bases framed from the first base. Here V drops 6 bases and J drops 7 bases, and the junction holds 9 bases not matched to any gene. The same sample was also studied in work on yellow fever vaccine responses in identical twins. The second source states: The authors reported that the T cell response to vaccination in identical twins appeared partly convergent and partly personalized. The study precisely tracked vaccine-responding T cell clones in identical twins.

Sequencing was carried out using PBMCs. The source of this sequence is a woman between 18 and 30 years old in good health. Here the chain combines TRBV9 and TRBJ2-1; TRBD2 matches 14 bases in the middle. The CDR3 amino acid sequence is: CASNGPGTSGGNEQFF. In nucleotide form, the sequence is TGTGCCAGCAATGGACCTGGGACTAGCGGGGGAAATGAGCAGTTCTTC.